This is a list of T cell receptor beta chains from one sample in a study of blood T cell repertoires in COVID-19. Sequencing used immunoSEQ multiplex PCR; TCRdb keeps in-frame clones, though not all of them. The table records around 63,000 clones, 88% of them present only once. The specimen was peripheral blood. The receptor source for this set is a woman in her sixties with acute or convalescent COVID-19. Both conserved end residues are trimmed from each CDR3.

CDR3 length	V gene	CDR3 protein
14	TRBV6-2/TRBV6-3	ASSYYSLRTGPKAF
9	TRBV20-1	SAGTLNEQF
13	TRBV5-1	ASSLAGVSQETQY
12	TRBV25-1	ASSEPGVKTEAF
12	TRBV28	ASSLWGGNTEAF
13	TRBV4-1	ASSQGDIRTDTQY
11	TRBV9	ASSGSTGYGYT
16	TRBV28	ASSLRGQGAVGNSPLH
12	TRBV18	ASSPADDSYGYT
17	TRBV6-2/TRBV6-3	ASSDQGASGLLAKNIQY
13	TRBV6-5	ASTFSGTGGRTQY
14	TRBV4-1	ASSQDPTGVGTEAF
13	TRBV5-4	ASSSGGADYNEQF
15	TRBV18	ASSPEYRGRYGNTIY
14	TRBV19	ASSNLALANTGELF
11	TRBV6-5	ASSYGEHQPQH
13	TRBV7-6	ASSPASGGGQPQH
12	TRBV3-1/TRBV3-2	ASSRQGMNTEAF
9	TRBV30	AWSTGTSAA
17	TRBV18	ASSLNLGQGAQNTGELF
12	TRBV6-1	ASSEVLSGVGYT
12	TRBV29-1	SASPAGRQETQY
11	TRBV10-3	AISGYSGNTIY
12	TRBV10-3	AIGDPQGQGFQH
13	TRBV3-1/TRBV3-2	ASSRAGLVSNEQF
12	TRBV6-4	ASSPTYSNQPQH
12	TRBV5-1	ASTPGSYTGELF
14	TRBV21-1	ASSNIQGADTDTQY
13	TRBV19	ASRTSGAGTGELF
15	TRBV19	ASSRGLAGGNTGELF
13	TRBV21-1	ASSKETALNTEAF
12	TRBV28	ASSSGGSGNTIY
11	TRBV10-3	AISSGGRYGYT
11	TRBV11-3	ASSFSIEETQY
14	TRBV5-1	ASSPREGAGANVLT
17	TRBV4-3	ASSQGFILGEEGNSPLH
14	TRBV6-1	ASSDGQGKSNQPQH